A selection of T cell receptor beta chains follows, all from one sample in a study of T-cell reconstitution after alpha-beta-depleted transplantation in children. MiXCR was run by TCRdb on the PCR reads, yielding one entry per CDR3 protein. The data show under 450,000 distinct CDR3 sequences, about an eighth seen once. The material was PBMCs, obtained from the stem cell graft. All receptors come from a human donor who donated a stem cell graft to a child with Fanconi anemia. Both conserved end residues are part of each CDR3. Fields, in order: V gene, clone size, D gene, J gene, CDR3 protein, CDR3 DNA. A D gene is named only where the DNA matches it firmly. The size entry is marked missing in some rows and otherwise reads once, few, many or a size class.

TRBV12-3/TRBV12-4	many	.	TRBJ2-1	CASSPTGEVEFF	TGTGCCAGCAGTCCAACAGGGGAGGTGGAGTTCTTC
TRBV6-1	.	.	TRBJ2-1	CASRGNLYNEQFF	TGTGCCTCCCGAGGGAATCTCTACAATGAGCAGTTCTTC
TRBV29-1	.	.	TRBJ1-1	CSVERQGWNTEAFF	TGCAGCGTTGAAAGGCAGGGTTGGAACACTGAAGCTTTCTTT
TRBV12-3/TRBV12-4	.	.	TRBJ2-7	CASSPLRGINEQYF	TGTGCCAGCAGTCCCTTGAGAGGGATAAACGAGCAGTACTTC
TRBV12-3/TRBV12-4	.	TRBD1	TRBJ2-3	CASTGDRTGFYTQYF	TGTGCCAGCACCGGGGATAGGACAGGGTTTTATACGCAGTATTTT
TRBV7-8	.	TRBD1	TRBJ2-7	CASSLVRTGTYEQYF	TGTGCCAGCAGCTTAGTTAGGACAGGAACCTACGAGCAGTACTTC
TRBV4-2	.	TRBD1	TRBJ2-2	CASSQDRGGGQGITGELFF	TGTGCCAGCAGCCAAGATCGGGGTGGAGGACAGGGAATCACCGGGGAGCTGTTTTTT
TRBV7-2	few	.	TRBJ2-5	CASSLDRRRLETQYF	TGTGCCAGCAGCTTAGACAGACGACGTTTAGAGACCCAGTACTTC
TRBV13	.	.	TRBJ1-1	CASSSIPLGGEAFF	TGTGCCAGCAGCTCCATCCCCCTGGGGGGCGAAGCTTTCTTT
TRBV6-2/TRBV6-3	few	.	TRBJ1-5	CASSLSSPKPQHF	TGTGCCAGCAGCCTATCCAGCCCGAAGCCCCAGCATTTT
TRBV25-1	few	.	TRBJ1-1	CASRLGQITEAFF	TGTGCCAGCAGACTTGGACAGATCACTGAAGCTTTCTTT
TRBV12-3/TRBV12-4	few	.	TRBJ2-3	CASSFRPLGDTQYF	TGTGCCAGCAGTTTCAGACCACTAGGGGATACGCAGTATTTT
TRBV2	.	.	TRBJ2-4	CVSQLESGNRIQYF	TGTGTCAGCCAATTAGAGAGCGGTAATCGCATTCAGTACTTC
TRBV20-1	.	TRBD2	TRBJ2-7	CSARDGGGDNYEQYF	TGCAGTGCTAGGGACGGCGGGGGAGATAACTACGAGCAGTACTTC
TRBV4-2	many	TRBD1	TRBJ1-2	CASSPRFRDRVKDYGYTF	TGTGCCAGCAGCCCGAGATTCCGGGACAGGGTAAAGGACTATGGCTACACCTTC
TRBV20-1	many	TRBD1	TRBJ2-7	CSARNSGQGTGEQYF	TGCAGTGCTAGGAATAGTGGACAGGGAACTGGCGAGCAGTACTTC
TRBV11-2	.	.	TRBJ2-3	CASSVQGLRTDTQYF	TGTGCCAGCAGCGTACAGGGTTTGCGCACAGATACGCAGTATTTT
TRBV4-3	.	.	TRBJ1-3	CASSQDGGKVLRAAGNTIYF	TGCGCCAGCAGCCAAGATGGCGGAAAGGTACTACGAGCCGCTGGAAACACCATATATTTT
TRBV20-1	.	.	TRBJ1-2	CSAPPSNYGYTF	TGCAGTGCTCCTCCATCTAACTATGGCTACACCTTC
TRBV20-1	.	.	TRBJ1-5	CSALRLPGEPQHF	TGCAGTGCCCTTAGGCTCCCCGGAGAGCCCCAGCATTTT
TRBV7-9	few	.	TRBJ1-1	CASLRGGLNTEAFF	TGTGCCAGCCTCCGAGGGGGATTGAACACTGAAGCTTTCTTT
TRBV12-3/TRBV12-4	many	.	TRBJ1-1	CASSLGQRGTEAFF	TGTGCCAGCAGTTTAGGGCAGAGGGGCACTGAAGCTTTCTTT
TRBV29-1	.	.	TRBJ1-1	CSVGGIDTEAFF	TGCAGCGTTGGGGGAATCGACACTGAAGCTTTCTTT
TRBV5-1	many	.	TRBJ2-3	CASSYDSGADTQYF	TGCGCCAGCAGTTACGATAGCGGTGCCGATACGCAGTATTTT